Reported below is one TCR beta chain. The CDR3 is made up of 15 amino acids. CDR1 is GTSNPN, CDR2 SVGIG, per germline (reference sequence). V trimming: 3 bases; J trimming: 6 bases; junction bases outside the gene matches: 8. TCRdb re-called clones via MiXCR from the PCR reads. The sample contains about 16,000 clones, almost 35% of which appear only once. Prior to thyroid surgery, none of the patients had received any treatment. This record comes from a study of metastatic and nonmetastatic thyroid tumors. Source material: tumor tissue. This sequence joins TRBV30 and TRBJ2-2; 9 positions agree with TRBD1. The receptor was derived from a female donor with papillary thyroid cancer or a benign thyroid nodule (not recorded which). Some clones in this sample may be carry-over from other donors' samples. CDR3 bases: TGTGCCTGGAGCCTACAGGGGGCGCGATCCGGGGAGCTGTTTTTT. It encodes CAWSLQGARSGELFF. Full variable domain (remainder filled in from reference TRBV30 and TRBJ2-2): SQTIHQWPATLVQPVGSPLSLECTVEGTSNPNLYWYRQAAGRGLQLLFYSVGIGQISSEVPQNLSASRPQDRQFILSSKKLLLSDSGFYLCAWSLQGARSGELFFGEGSRLTVL.